This section outlines one T cell receptor (beta chain) sequence together with its context. What it binds is unknown. Some clones are missing from TCRdb's copy, which holds only in-frame ones; the method was immunoSEQ multiplex PCR. The top ten clones hold approximately 4.5% of a sample with about 350,000 clones, 75% to 90% of them seen once. This record comes from a study of Ad26.COV2.S vaccination and SARS-CoV-2 variants. Per the germline V gene, CDR1 is SGHAT and CDR2 is FQNNGV. The CDR3 runs 18 residues. V shed 4 bases, J shed 1 base, and the junction held 13 bases outside the gene matches. Sample treatment: over 15 received Ad26.COV2.S at low or high dose, single or two shots; 5 received placebo; per-sample allocation not given. Day 63 after the first injection of vaccine or placebo was the sampling time. Points from the study as a whole: Responses of T cells in total may have been underestimated by the TCR breadth and depth analyses.

This clonotype originated in a person between 18 and 65 years old who received the Ad26.COV2.S COVID-19 vaccine or a placebo. The sequenced sample was peripheral blood, obtained in a trial of Ad26.COV2.S vaccine versus placebo. The chain recombines TRBV11-2 with TRBJ1-1; 9 bases map to TRBD1. CDR3 sequence reads: CASSWQAVWDRENTEAFF. The CDR3 nucleotides are TGTGCCAGCAGCTGGCAGGCTGTTTGGGACAGGGAGAACACTGAAGCTTTCTTT.